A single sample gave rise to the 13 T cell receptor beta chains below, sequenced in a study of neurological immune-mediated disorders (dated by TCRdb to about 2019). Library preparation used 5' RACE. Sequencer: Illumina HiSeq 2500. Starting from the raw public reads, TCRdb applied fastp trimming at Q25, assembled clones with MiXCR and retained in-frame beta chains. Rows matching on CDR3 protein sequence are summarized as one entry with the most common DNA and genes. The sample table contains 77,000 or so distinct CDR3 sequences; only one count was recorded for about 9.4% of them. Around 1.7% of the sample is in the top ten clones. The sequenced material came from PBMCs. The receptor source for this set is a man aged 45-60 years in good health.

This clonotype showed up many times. The CDR3 nucleotides are TGCGCCAGCAGCTTGGGCGGACAGGAGAACACTGAAGCTTTCTTT. This codes for CASSLGGQENTEAFF. V and J are TRBV5-1 and TRBJ1-1, with 7 bases that match TRBD1. CDR1 and CDR2 (germline): SGHRS, YFSETQ. The CDR3 consists of 15 residues. V shed 0 bases, J shed 1 base, and the junction held 3 bases outside the gene matches. The whole variable domain, remainder taken from reference TRBV5-1 and TRBJ1-1, is KAGVTQTPRYLIKTRGQQVTLSCSPISGHRSVSWYQQTPGQGLQFLFEYFSETQRNKGNFPGRFSGRQFSNSRSEMNVSTLELGDSALYLCASSLGGQENTEAFFGQGTRLTVV.

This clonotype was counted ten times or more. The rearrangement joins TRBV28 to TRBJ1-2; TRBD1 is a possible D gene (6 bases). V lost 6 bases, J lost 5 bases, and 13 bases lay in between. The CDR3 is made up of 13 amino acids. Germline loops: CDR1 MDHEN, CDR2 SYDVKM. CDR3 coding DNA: TGTGCCAGCAGGCAAGCAGGGGTTTATGGCTACACCTTC. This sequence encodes CASRQAGVYGYTF.

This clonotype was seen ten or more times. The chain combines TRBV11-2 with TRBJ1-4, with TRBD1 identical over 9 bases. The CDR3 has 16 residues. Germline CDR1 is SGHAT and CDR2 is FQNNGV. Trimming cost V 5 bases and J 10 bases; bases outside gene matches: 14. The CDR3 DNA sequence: TGTGCCAGCAGCCCTGGGACAGGGTCGGTTCTCCGAAAACTGTTTTTT. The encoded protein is CASSPGTGSVLRKLFF.

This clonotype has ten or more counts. This CDR3 is CASSLLGGGHNEQFF. CDR3 DNA sequence: TGTGCCAGCAGCTTATTAGGCGGGGGCCACAATGAGCAGTTCTTC. The genes are TRBV11-2 and TRBJ2-1; D possibly corresponds to TRBD2 (7 bases). Germline V gene lookup returns CDR1 SGHAT and CDR2 FQNNGV. CDR3 length equals 15 residues. The germline V and J ends were trimmed by 2 bases and 5 bases, with 13 bases remaining between them.

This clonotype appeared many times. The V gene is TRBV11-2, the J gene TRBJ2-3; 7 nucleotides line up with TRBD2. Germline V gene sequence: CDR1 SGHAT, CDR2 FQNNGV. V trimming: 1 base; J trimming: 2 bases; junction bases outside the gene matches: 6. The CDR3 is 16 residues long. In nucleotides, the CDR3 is TGTGCCAGCAGCTTAGTGGGGAGGGCCTTCACAGATACGCAGTATTTT. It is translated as CASSLVGRAFTDTQYF.

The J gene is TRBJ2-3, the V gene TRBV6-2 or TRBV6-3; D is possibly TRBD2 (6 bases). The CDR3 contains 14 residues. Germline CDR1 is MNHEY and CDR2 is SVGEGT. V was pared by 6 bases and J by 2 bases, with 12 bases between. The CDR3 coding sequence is TGTGCCAGCAGAGGACTATCGATCACAGATACGCAGTATTTT. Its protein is CASRGLSITDTQYF.

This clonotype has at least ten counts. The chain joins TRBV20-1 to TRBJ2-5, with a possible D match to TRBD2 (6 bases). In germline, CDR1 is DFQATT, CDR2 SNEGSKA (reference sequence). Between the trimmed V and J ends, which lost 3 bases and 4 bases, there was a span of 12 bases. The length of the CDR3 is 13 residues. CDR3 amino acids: CSASSARGETQYF. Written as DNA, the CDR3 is TGCAGTGCTAGCAGCGCGCGGGGAGAGACCCAGTACTTC.

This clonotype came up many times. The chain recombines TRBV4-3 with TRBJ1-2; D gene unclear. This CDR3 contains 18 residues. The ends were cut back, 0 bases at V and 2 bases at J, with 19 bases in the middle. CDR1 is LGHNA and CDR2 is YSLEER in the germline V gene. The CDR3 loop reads CASSQERVSPQRNYGYTF. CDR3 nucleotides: TGCGCCAGCAGCCAAGAAAGGGTTTCCCCCCAACGAAACTATGGCTACACCTTC.

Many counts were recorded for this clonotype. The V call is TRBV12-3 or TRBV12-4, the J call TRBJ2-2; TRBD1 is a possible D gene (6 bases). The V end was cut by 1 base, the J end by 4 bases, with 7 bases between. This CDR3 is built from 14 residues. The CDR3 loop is CASSLEGVTGELFF. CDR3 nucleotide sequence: TGTGCCAGCAGTTTAGAGGGGGTCACCGGGGAGCTGTTTTTT.

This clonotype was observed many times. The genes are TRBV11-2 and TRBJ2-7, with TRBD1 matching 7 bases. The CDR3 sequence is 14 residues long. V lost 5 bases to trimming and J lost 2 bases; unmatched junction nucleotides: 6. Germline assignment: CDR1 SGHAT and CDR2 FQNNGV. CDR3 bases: TGTGCCAGCAGCCCCCCCGACAGGGCCTACGAGCAGTACTTC. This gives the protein CASSPPDRAYEQYF.

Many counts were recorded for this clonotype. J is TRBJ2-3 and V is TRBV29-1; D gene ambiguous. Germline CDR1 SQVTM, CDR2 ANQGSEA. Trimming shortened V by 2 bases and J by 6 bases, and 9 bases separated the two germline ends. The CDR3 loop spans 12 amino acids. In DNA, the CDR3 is TGCAGCGTTGAACCTTTGGCCGATACGCAGTATTTT. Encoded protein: CSVEPLADTQYF.

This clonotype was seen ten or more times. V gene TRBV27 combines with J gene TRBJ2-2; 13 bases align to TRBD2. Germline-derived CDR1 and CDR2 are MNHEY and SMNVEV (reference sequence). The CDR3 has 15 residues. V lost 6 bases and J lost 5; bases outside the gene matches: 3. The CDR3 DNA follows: TGTGCCAGCAGACCGGGACTAGCGGGAACCGGGGAGCTGTTTTTT. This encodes CASRPGLAGTGELFF.

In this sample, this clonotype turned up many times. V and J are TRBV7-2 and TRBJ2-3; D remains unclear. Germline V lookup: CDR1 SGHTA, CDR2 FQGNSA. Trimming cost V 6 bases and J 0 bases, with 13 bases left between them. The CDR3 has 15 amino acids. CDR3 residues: CASRPDITSTDTQYF. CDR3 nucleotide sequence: TGTGCCAGCAGACCAGACATCACTAGCACAGATACGCAGTATTTT.